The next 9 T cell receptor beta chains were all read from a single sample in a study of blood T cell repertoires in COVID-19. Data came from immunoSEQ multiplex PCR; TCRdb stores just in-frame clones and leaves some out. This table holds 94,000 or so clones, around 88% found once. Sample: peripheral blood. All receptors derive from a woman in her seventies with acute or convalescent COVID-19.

The CDR3 sequence is CASSEPRGGRAHEQYF. CDR3 nucleotides: TGCGCCAGCAGTGAGCCCAGGGGAGGGAGGGCCCACGAGCAGTACTTC. The chain uses TRBV10-2 and TRBJ2-7, with a tentative D call TRBD2 (7 bases). In germline, CDR1 is WSHSY, CDR2 SAAADI. The CDR3 is 16 amino acids. V lost 2 bases and J 5 bases, leaving 19 bases between the germline ends.

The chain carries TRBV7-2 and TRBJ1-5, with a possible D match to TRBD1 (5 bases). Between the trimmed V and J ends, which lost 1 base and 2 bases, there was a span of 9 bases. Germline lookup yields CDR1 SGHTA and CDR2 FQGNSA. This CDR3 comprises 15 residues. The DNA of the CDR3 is TGTGCCAGCAGCTTAGAGGGCAGGGGCAATCAGCCCCAGCATTTT. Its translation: CASSLEGRGNQPQHF.

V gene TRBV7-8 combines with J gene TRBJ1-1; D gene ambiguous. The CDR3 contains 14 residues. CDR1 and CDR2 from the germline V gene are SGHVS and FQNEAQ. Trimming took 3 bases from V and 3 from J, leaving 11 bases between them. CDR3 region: CASSFSQTYTEAFF. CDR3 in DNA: TGTGCCAGCAGCTTTAGCCAAACTTACACTGAAGCTTTCTTT.

The CDR3 here is CASSVDYTTYEQYF. The CDR3 coding sequence is TGTGCCAGCAGCGTAGATTACACTACCTACGAGCAGTACTTC. This chain connects TRBV9 to TRBJ2-7; D gene unclear. The CDR3 is 14 residues long. V lost 0 bases and J lost 2, with 9 bases in between. Germline V CDR1 and CDR2: SGDLS, YYNGEE.

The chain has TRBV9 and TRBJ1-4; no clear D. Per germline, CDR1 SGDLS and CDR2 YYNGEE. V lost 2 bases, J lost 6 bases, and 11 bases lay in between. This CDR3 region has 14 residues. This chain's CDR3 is CASSVSPGDEKLFF. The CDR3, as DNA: TGTGCCAGCAGCGTGAGTCCGGGAGATGAAAAACTGTTTTTT. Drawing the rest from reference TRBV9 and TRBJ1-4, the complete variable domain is DSGVTQTPKHLITATGQRVTLRCSPRSGDLSVYWYQQSLDQGLQFLIQYYNGEERAKGNILERFSAQQFPDLHSELNLSSLELGDSALYFCASSVSPGDEKLFFGSGTQLSVL.

The CDR3: CASSFGNYEQYF. The CDR3 DNA sequence: TGTGCCAGTTCGTTCGGTAACTACGAGCAGTACTTC. This chain joins TRBV6-5 and TRBJ2-7; D ambiguous. This CDR3 spans 12 amino acids. Germline V gives CDR1 MNHEY, CDR2 SVGAGI. Trimming left V 9 bases short and J 3 bases short, with 12 bases between.

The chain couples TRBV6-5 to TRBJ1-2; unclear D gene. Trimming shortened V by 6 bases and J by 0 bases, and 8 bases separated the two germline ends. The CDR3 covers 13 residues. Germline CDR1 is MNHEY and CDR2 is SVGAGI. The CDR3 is CASSEPTNYGYTF. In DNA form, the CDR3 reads TGTGCCAGCAGCGAGCCAACTAACTATGGCTACACCTTC.

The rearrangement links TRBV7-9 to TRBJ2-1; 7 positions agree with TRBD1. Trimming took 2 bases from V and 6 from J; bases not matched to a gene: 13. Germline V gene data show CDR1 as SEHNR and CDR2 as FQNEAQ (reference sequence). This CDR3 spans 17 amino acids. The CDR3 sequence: CASSLLRSQGTINEQFF. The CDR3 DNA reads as TGTGCCAGCAGCTTATTACGTTCACAGGGGACAATCAATGAGCAGTTCTTC. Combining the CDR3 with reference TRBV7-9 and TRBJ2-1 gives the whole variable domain DTGVSQNPRHKITKRGQNVTFRCDPISEHNRLYWYRQTLGQGPEFLTYFQNEAQLEKSRLLSDRFSAERPKGSFSTLEIQRTEQGDSAMYLCASSLLRSQGTINEQFFGPGTRLTVL.

The CDR3 here is CASSLNGVAFF. The CDR3 DNA follows: TGCGCCAGCAGCTTGAACGGGGTGGCTTTCTTT. The V call is TRBV5-1, the J call TRBJ1-1, with D unclear. Per the germline V gene, CDR1 is SGHRS and CDR2 is YFSETQ. V dropped 1 base and J dropped 11 bases, with 9 bases sitting between them. The CDR3 is made up of 11 amino acids.